The present TCR beta chain was sequenced within a study of cytotoxic CD8 clonotypes in ibrutinib-treated CLL. As for the study in general: About 25 partial and 2 complete responses; at median about 70 months, about 14 remitted, about twelve progressed.

Method: immunoSEQ multiplex PCR; TCRdb's copy keeps in-frame clones and lacks some. The data contain around 140,000 clones, 75% to 85% of them singletons. This clone was picked up one time. The CDR3 runs 15 residues. The germline gives CDR1 MDHEN, CDR2 SYDVKM. V was pared by 5 bases and J by 6 bases, with 7 bases of the junction left unmatched. The TCR sequence derives from a human donor with chronic lymphocytic leukemia. The material sequenced was PBMCs, taken after 36 months of ibrutinib treatment. The chain combines TRBV28 with TRBJ1-2, with 12 bases matching TRBD1. The CDR3 DNA reads as TGTGCCAGCAGTCCCCGGGACAGGGGGCTTAATGGCTACACCTTC. It encodes CASSPRDRGLNGYTF.